The 25 T cell receptor beta chains in this list originate from one sample, sequenced in a study of T cells after yellow fever vaccination. TCRdb passed the 5' RACE reads through MiXCR, listing each CDR3 protein once. The repertoire has about 140,000 distinct CDR3 sequences, around 6.3% of them found once; the top ten carry 0.55% to 0.7%. Specimen: CD4+ T cells sorted from PBMCs, collected 10 days after the yellow fever booster vaccination. These receptors were obtained from a man aged 30-40 years who received the YFV17D yellow fever vaccine.

This clonotype has at least ten counts. The rearrangement uses TRBV4-2 and TRBJ1-1; possible D gene TRBD1, 5 bases. V was trimmed by 5 bases and J by 1 base, leaving 14 bases between them. The CDR3 spans 15 residues. Germline CDR1 LGHNA, CDR2 YNFKEQ. This chain's CDR3 is CASSDRQGRNTEAFF. The DNA for the CDR3 is TGTGCCAGCAGCGATCGCCAGGGAAGGAACACTGAAGCTTTCTTT.

Ten or more counts support this clonotype. The genes are TRBV20-1 and TRBJ2-2, with 8 bases aligning to TRBD1. The V gene end was trimmed by 0 bases and the J gene end by 4 bases; junction bases not matched to a gene: 4. The CDR3 covers 15 residues. The germline CDR1 and CDR2 sequences are DFQATT and SNEGSKA (reference sequence). This CDR3 reads CSARDPGQGTGELFF. The CDR3 DNA sequence: TGCAGTGCTAGAGATCCAGGACAGGGCACCGGGGAGCTGTTTTTT.

This clonotype was observed at least ten times. Here the CDR3 DNA reads TGTGCCAGCAGCTTAGACAACTCTGGGGCCAACGTCCTGACTTTC. As protein: CASSLDNSGANVLTF. The V and J genes are TRBV7-6 and TRBJ2-6, with no clear D. Germline lookup yields CDR1 SGHVS and CDR2 FNYEAQ. The V gene lost 1 base and the J gene lost 0 bases, with 4 bases spanning the gap. The CDR3 runs 15 residues. Combining the CDR3 with reference TRBV7-6 and TRBJ2-6 gives the whole variable domain GAGVSQSPRYKVTKRGQDVALRCDPISGHVSLYWYRQALGQGPEFLTYFNYEAQQDKSGLPNDRFSAERPEGSISTLTIQRTEQRDSAMYRCASSLDNSGANVLTFGAGSRLTVL.

The table lists this clonotype with many counts. V and J are TRBV3-1 and TRBJ2-3; possibly TRBD2 for D (5 bases). The germline CDR1 and CDR2 sequences are LGHDT and YNNKEL (reference sequence). The CDR3 is 13 amino acids. The ends were cut back, 4 bases at V and 3 bases at J, with 8 bases in the middle. The CDR3 bases are TGTGCCAGCAGCCCCACGGGGACAGATACGCAGTATTTT. It is translated as CASSPTGTDTQYF.

This clonotype was seen many times. The CDR3 sequence: CASRAGPSDTQYF. The CDR3 DNA reads as TGCGCCAGCAGGGCCGGCCCGTCAGATACGCAGTATTTT. This chain joins TRBV10-1 and TRBJ2-3; D not certain. Trimming left V 6 bases short and J 4 bases short, with 11 bases between. The length of the CDR3 is 13 residues. CDR1 and CDR2 (germline): WNHNN, SYGVQD (reference sequence).

The chain links TRBV13 to TRBJ1-5, with D perhaps matching TRBD1 (5 bases). Germline lookup yields CDR1 PRHDT and CDR2 FYEKMQ (reference sequence). The CDR3 runs 15 residues. V dropped 10 bases and J dropped 2 bases, with 18 bases sitting between them. CDR3 sequence reads: CAMSSGTPGNQPQHF. CDR3 bases: TGTGCCATGAGCTCCGGGACCCCCGGCAATCAGCCCCAGCATTTT.

The table lists this clonotype with many counts. V usage is TRBV7-2 and J usage is TRBJ2-3; D gene unclear. This CDR3 spans 15 amino acids. V was clipped by 4 bases and J by 0 bases, with 11 bases between them. The germline V gene encodes CDR1 SGHTA and CDR2 FQGNSA. The chain's CDR3 is CASSSLPGSTDTQYF. CDR3 bases: TGTGCCAGCAGCTCCCTCCCCGGGAGCACAGATACGCAGTATTTT.

This clonotype was counted at least ten times. J is TRBJ2-1 and V is TRBV12-3 or TRBV12-4, with a weak D call TRBD1 (6 bases). Trimming shortened V by 2 bases and J by 9 bases, and 11 bases separated the two germline ends. The CDR3 has 13 amino acids. DNA of the CDR3: TGTGCCAGCAGTTTAAGCGTAGGGGGTGAGCAGTTCTTC. Protein product: CASSLSVGGEQFF.

This clonotype was counted at least ten times. The rearrangement joins TRBV3-1 to TRBJ2-1; D not resolved. The CDR3 runs 12 residues. Germline V gene lookup returns CDR1 LGHDT and CDR2 YNNKEL (reference sequence). V lost 3 bases and J lost 7, with 7 bases in between. CDR3 amino acids: CASSQLLNEQFF. The DNA for the CDR3 is TGTGCCAGCAGCCAGTTACTGAATGAGCAGTTCTTC.

This clonotype was counted at least ten times. The CDR3 DNA reads as TGCGCCAGCAGCCAGGAAGGCACAGATACGCAGTATTTT. This translates into CASSQEGTDTQYF. The chain joins TRBV4-3 to TRBJ2-3; no definite D call. V was pared by 3 bases and J by 1 base, with 5 bases between. The CDR3 length is 13 residues. Germline V gives CDR1 LGHNA, CDR2 YSLEER.

This clonotype was counted many times. The chain couples TRBV5-1 to TRBJ2-1; D might be TRBD1 or TRBD2, each matching 5 bases. Germline assignment: CDR1 SGHRS and CDR2 YFSETQ. Deletions cut 7 bases from V and 4 bases from J, with 18 bases between. CDR3 length equals 15 residues. The CDR3 here is CASGPGTKTYNEQFF. Here the CDR3 DNA reads TGCGCCAGCGGACCGGGGACGAAGACTTACAATGAGCAGTTCTTC.

The sample holds many counts of this clonotype. The chain joins TRBV12-3 or TRBV12-4 to TRBJ1-5; TRBD1 matches at 7 bases. J was trimmed by 3 bases and V by 6 bases; bases with no gene match: 5. The CDR3 length is 14 residues. This chain's CDR3 is CASSPGTDNQPQHF. The CDR3 nucleotides read TGTGCCAGCAGCCCAGGGACAGACAATCAGCCCCAGCATTTT.

This clonotype was recorded at least ten times. This chain uses TRBV20-1 with TRBJ1-1; D might be TRBD1 (5 bases). This CDR3 region has 14 residues. Germline CDR1 is DFQATT and CDR2 is SNEGSKA (reference sequence). The V end lost 1 base, the J end lost 5 bases, and 14 bases lay between the germline ends. CDR3 amino acids: CSARVGEGGTEAFF. CDR3 DNA: TGCAGTGCTAGAGTAGGGGAAGGCGGAACTGAAGCTTTCTTT.

In this sample, this clonotype turned up many times. This chain connects TRBV4-2 to TRBJ1-2; D is undetermined. The CDR3 runs to 15 residues. Germline V gene data show CDR1 as LGHNA and CDR2 as YNFKEQ. Trimming removed 0 bases at V and 4 bases at J, with 12 bases between. CDR3 amino acids: CASSQDPMEPYGYTF. In DNA, the CDR3 is TGTGCCAGCAGCCAAGATCCAATGGAACCCTATGGCTACACCTTC.

The chain combines TRBV6-5 with TRBJ2-5, with unresolved D. The germline gives CDR1 MNHEY, CDR2 SVGAGI. V was cut by 2 bases and J by 2 bases, with 9 bases left in between. The CDR3 is 14 amino acids. The chain's CDR3 is CASSYTWRQETQYF. CDR3 coding DNA: TGTGCCAGCAGTTACACGTGGAGACAAGAGACCCAGTACTTC.

This clonotype was observed at least ten times. The chain combines TRBV7-2 with TRBJ2-7, with a weak D call TRBD1 (6 bases). Germline V gives CDR1 SGHTA, CDR2 FQGNSA. V lost 5 bases and J lost 12, with 23 bases in between. This CDR3 is 14 amino acids long. The CDR3 sequence is CASSARGFEGYLYF. The DNA for the CDR3 is TGTGCCAGCAGCGCCAGGGGTTTTGAGGGTTATTTGTACTTC.

The table lists this clonotype with many counts. The rearrangement links TRBV5-1 to TRBJ1-1, with D possibly matching TRBD1 (5 bases). Germline CDR1 SGHRS, CDR2 YFSETQ. V lost 1 base and J 0 bases, leaving 13 bases between the germline ends. The CDR3 has 16 amino acids. The CDR3 DNA reads TGCGCCAGCAGCTTGAGTGGGGCAGGCTTGAACACTGAAGCTTTCTTT. Translating gives CASSLSGAGLNTEAFF.

This clonotype was seen a few times. The chain combines TRBV6-2 or TRBV6-3 with TRBJ1-2; 7 bases line up with TRBD1. This CDR3 comprises 12 residues. The ends lost 7 bases at V and 5 bases at J; junction bases unmatched: 4. Germline V gives CDR1 MNHEY, CDR2 SVGEGT. The DNA for the CDR3 is TGTGCCAGCACCCAGGGGGGGTATGGCTACACCTTC. Translated, it gives CASTQGGYGYTF.

This clonotype was recorded many times. J is TRBJ2-3 and V is TRBV20-1; 7 bases line up with TRBD2. V dropped 0 bases and J dropped 2; count of bases not matched to a gene: 5. This CDR3 has 15 residues. Germline lookup yields CDR1 DFQATT and CDR2 SNEGSKA (reference sequence). The CDR3 DNA follows: TGCAGTGCTAGAGATCGAGCGGGGCCCACAGATACGCAGTATTTT. Protein product: CSARDRAGPTDTQYF.

The sample holds a few counts of this clonotype. The chain has TRBV7-2 and TRBJ2-1; no firm D call. V was trimmed by 1 base and J by 12 bases, leaving 10 bases between them. This CDR3 contains 12 residues. Germline V gene sequence: CDR1 SGHTA, CDR2 FQGNSA. The CDR3 loop is CASSLGIRAQFF. For the CDR3, the DNA is TGTGCCAGCAGCTTAGGTATTAGGGCGCAGTTCTTC.

In this sample, this clonotype turned up many times. This chain links TRBV15 with TRBJ2-7, with D unresolved. CDR1 LNHNV and CDR2 YYDKDF come from the germline V gene (reference sequence). The length of the CDR3 is 14 residues. With 2 bases removed from V and 1 base from J, the gap between germline ends came to 9 bases. The CDR3 DNA follows: TGTGCCACCAGCAGAACCGGACGGTCCTACGAGCAGTACTTC. Amino acid sequence: CATSRTGRSYEQYF.

This clonotype was picked up a small number of times. The V call is TRBV10-3, the J call TRBJ1-1; 11 bases are shared with TRBD1. Germline CDR1 ENHRY, CDR2 SYGVKD. There are 17 residues in the CDR3. The ends lost 3 bases at V and 7 bases at J; junction bases unmatched: 13. The DNA for the CDR3 is TGTGCCATCAGTGACTCATCCCGGACAGGGGGCAATTATGAAGCTTTCTTT. Its translation: CAISDSSRTGGNYEAFF.

This clonotype has ten or more counts. V usage is TRBV7-2 and J usage is TRBJ2-1, with D possibly being TRBD2 (5 bases). Germline V gene sequence: CDR1 SGHTA, CDR2 FQGNSA. The V end was cut by 5 bases, the J end by 9 bases, with 20 bases between. CDR3 length: 15 amino acids. CDR3 amino acids: CASSPNHLRVREQFF. CDR3 DNA: TGTGCCAGCAGCCCGAATCATTTGCGGGTTCGTGAGCAGTTCTTC.

This clonotype was observed many times. The chain recombines TRBV29-1 with TRBJ2-2; D is possibly TRBD1 or TRBD2 (5 bases each). Per germline, CDR1 SQVTM and CDR2 ANQGSEA. The CDR3 sequence is 12 residues long. Between the trimmed V and J ends, which lost 7 bases and 6 bases, there was a span of 12 bases. The CDR3 nucleotides are TGCAGCGCCGCCGGGGCTGCCGGGGAGCTGTTTTTT. Translating gives CSAAGAAGELFF.

This clonotype was picked up a small number of times. V gene TRBV20-1 combines with J gene TRBJ1-6; 7 bases are a match to TRBD1. V gave up 3 bases and J gave up 5 bases; unmatched junction bases: 7. This CDR3 spans 15 amino acids. Germline V lookup: CDR1 DFQATT, CDR2 SNEGSKA (reference sequence). CDR3 sequence reads: CSASLPGTDNSPLHF. The CDR3 coding sequence is TGCAGTGCTAGTTTGCCCGGGACAGATAATTCACCCCTCCACTTT.